A selection of T cell receptor beta chains follows, all from one sample in a study of cytomegalovirus exposure and HLA in healthy donors. Sequencing was performed with immunoSEQ multiplex PCR; in TCRdb, only in-frame clones are kept and a portion is missing. The table includes some 200,000 clones, 60% to 80% detected once. The material sequenced was PBMCs. These receptors came from a female donor in good health and CMV-seronegative. Each CDR3 is given with its conserved first and last residue.

TRBJ1-4 TRBV2 15 CASSEPHRGNEKLFF
TRBJ1-6 TRBV9 15 CASSVQDFGNSPLHF
TRBJ2-6 TRBV29-1 11 CSAEGANVLTF
TRBJ2-4 TRBV29-1 15 CSVVDRGSAKNIQYF
TRBJ2-7 TRBV5-3 16 CARSLRPCRGSHEQYF
TRBJ1-5 TRBV27 16 CASSLYRTGGNQPQHF
TRBJ2-7 TRBV7-2 12 CASKGLGYEQYF
TRBJ2-1 TRBV27 16 CASSLVGRTGGNEQFF
TRBJ2-3 TRBV13 15 CASSFAGRSTDTQYF
TRBJ2-7 TRBV28 18 CASITSTGQGAPAHEQYF
TRBJ1-3 TRBV18 13 CASSSGYRNTIYF
TRBJ1-4 TRBV4-1 16 CASSQDFRQGYGKLFF
TRBJ1-6 TRBV10-3 15 CAISEGAGYNSPLHF
TRBJ2-2 TRBV6-6 16 CASSAPVTTRGGELFF
TRBJ2-7 TRBV11-2 16 CASSLVVSSGAYEQYF
TRBJ1-4 TRBV6-1 14 CASSPDRVLEKLFF
TRBJ2-7 TRBV5-4 15 CASTSSGTRSYEQYF
TRBJ2-7 TRBV7-2 13 CASRSSTHYEQYF
TRBJ1-4 TRBV25-1 18 CASSEAASPRSRYEKLFF
TRBJ1-5 TRBV27 15 CASSLGQFSNQPQHF
TRBJ1-1 TRBV7-2 16 CASSPGTGLMNTEAFF
TRBJ2-5 TRBV10-3 15 CAIRADSTGIETQYF
TRBJ1-2 TRBV7-2 14 CASSLGGQNYGYTF
TRBJ2-2 TRBV4-1 19 CASSLPGTSGGASAGELFF
TRBJ1-2 TRBV5-6 13 CASSPGRRDGYTF
TRBJ2-7 TRBV18 14 CASSPDRGPYEQYF
TRBJ1-1 TRBV9 14 CASSARQGNTEAFF
TRBJ1-4 TRBV6-1 12 CASTTTNEKLFF
TRBJ2-4 TRBV4-1 17 CASSQDTDFTSKNIQYF
TRBJ1-5 TRBV18 14 CASSPKTGPQPQHF
TRBJ2-5 TRBV28 17 CASSPQTSGGIQETQYF
TRBJ2-7 TRBV28 15 CASSGSSGNGYEQYF
TRBJ2-7 TRBV5-4 11 CASSPGNEQYF
TRBJ2-7 TRBV7-9 17 CSSSLVPGFRPSYEQYF
TRBJ1-5 TRBV28 15 CASSPGTGFFQPQHF
TRBJ1-6 TRBV7-2 15 CASSLGGPQGSPLHF
TRBJ2-7 TRBV19 15 CASSLPGLATYEQYF
TRBJ1-5 TRBV28 16 CASTEIGEASNQPQHF
TRBJ1-2 TRBV5-5 13 CASSFPFRGGYTF
TRBJ1-5 TRBV5-3 10 CPGRDQPQHF
TRBJ2-3 TRBV4-1 16 CASSLSSGGAEDTQYF
TRBJ1-5 TRBV7-2 17 CASSLDGQLYSNQPQHF